This entry lists 20 T cell receptor beta chains sequenced from one sample in a study of naive and memory T cell subsets. Two oligonucleotides, mixed equimolar, formed the beta constant-region primer covering TRBC1 and TRBC2. Ligated cDNA was amplified by four rounds of PCR with nested alpha and beta constant-region primers and SP2. TCRdb independently ran MiXCR on the UMI-ligation and nested PCR reads; one entry per CDR3 protein. The data contain about 120,000 distinct CDR3 sequences, just over 35% of them singletons. Material for sequencing was central memory CD4+ T cells from blood. The source of these receptors is a human donor in good health.

This clonotype was counted only a few times. The chain uses TRBV7-9 and TRBJ1-1, with D unresolved. CDR1 is SEHNR and CDR2 is FQNEAQ in the germline V gene (reference sequence). CDR3 length: 16 amino acids. With 7 bases removed from V and 0 bases from J, the gap between germline ends came to 18 bases. The CDR3 protein is CASTTWRPSLNTEAFF. The CDR3 region has the DNA TGTGCCAGCACCACATGGCGTCCCAGTTTGAACACTGAAGCTTTCTTT. Complete variable domain (other parts from reference TRBV7-9 and TRBJ1-1): DTGVSQNPRHKITKRGQNVTFRCDPISEHNRLYWYRQTLGQGPEFLTYFQNEAQLEKSRLLSDRFSAERPKGSFSTLEIQRTEQGDSAMYLCASTTWRPSLNTEAFFGQGTRLTVV.

The DNA of the CDR3 is TGTGCCAGCAGTACACGAAGACTAGCGTCCTACGAGCAGTACTTC. This codes for CASSTRRLASYEQYF. The chain combines TRBV28 with TRBJ2-7, with 8 bases lining up with TRBD2. Trimming removed 5 bases from V and 1 base from J; junction bases left unmatched: 7. Germline V gene data show CDR1 as MDHEN and CDR2 as SYDVKM. This CDR3 region has 15 residues.

This clonotype was detected only a few times. As DNA, the CDR3 is TGCAGTGCTTCTATAGCGGGAGGGCGCAATGAGCAGTTCTTC. Encoded protein: CSASIAGGRNEQFF. The rearrangement links TRBV20-1 to TRBJ2-1; the match to TRBD2 covers 11 bases. V lost 5 bases and J lost 6; bases outside the gene matches: 6. This CDR3 spans 14 amino acids. The germline CDR1 and CDR2 sequences are DFQATT and SNEGSKA (reference sequence).

The chain recombines TRBV30 with TRBJ1-1; no clear D gene. Trimming removed 5 bases at V and 3 bases at J, with 16 bases between. This CDR3 is built from 14 residues. CDR1 and CDR2 from the germline V gene are GTSNPN and SVGIG (reference sequence). The CDR3 nucleotides read TGTGCCTGGTCGGCAGCGCCGAGGTACACTGAAGCTTTCTTT. It translates to CAWSAAPRYTEAFF.

The chain's CDR3 is CASSKTGRTDTQYF. DNA for the CDR3: TGTGCCAGCAGTAAGACAGGCCGCACAGATACGCAGTATTTT. The genes are TRBV27 and TRBJ2-3; D is perhaps TRBD1 (6 bases). From germline, CDR1 is MNHEY and CDR2 SMNVEV (reference sequence). The CDR3 spans 14 residues. The V end was cut by 5 bases, the J end by 1 base, with 10 bases between.

This clonotype turned up a few times. This rearrangement joins TRBV28 to TRBJ2-7, with TRBD1 matching 9 bases. There are 14 residues in the CDR3. J gave up 0 bases and V 6 bases, and 3 bases lay outside the gene matches. CDR1 is MDHEN, CDR2 SYDVKM, per germline. The CDR3 here is CASRRTGDSYEQYF. The CDR3 DNA reads as TGTGCCAGCAGACGGACAGGGGACTCCTACGAGCAGTACTTC. Full variable domain (remainder filled in from reference TRBV28 and TRBJ2-7): DVKVTQSSRYLVKRTGEKVFLECVQDMDHENMFWYRQDPGLGLRLIYFSYDVKMKEKGDIPEGYSVSREKKERFSLILESASTNQTSMYLCASRRTGDSYEQYFGPGTRLTVT.

The V call is TRBV7-8, the J call TRBJ1-1; no firm D call. V was clipped by 2 bases and J by 5 bases, with 15 bases between them. CDR1 is SGHVS, CDR2 FQNEAQ, per germline. The CDR3 is made up of 15 amino acids. CDR3 protein: CASSLPGPLRTEAFF. CDR3 nucleotide sequence: TGTGCCAGCAGCTTACCGGGCCCCCTAAGGACTGAAGCTTTCTTT.

The rearrangement joins TRBV9 to TRBJ2-3, with D unclear. The CDR3 sequence is 15 residues long. V was shortened by 3 bases and J by 2 bases, with 13 bases between the two germline ends. Germline V gene data show CDR1 as SGDLS and CDR2 as YYNGEE. CDR3 coding DNA: TGTGCCAGCAGCGCGAAAAGGGTCCCCACAGATACGCAGTATTTT. Amino acids: CASSAKRVPTDTQYF. Drawing the rest from reference TRBV9 and TRBJ2-3, the complete variable domain is DSGVTQTPKHLITATGQRVTLRCSPRSGDLSVYWYQQSLDQGLQFLIQYYNGEERAKGNILERFSAQQFPDLHSELNLSSLELGDSALYFCASSAKRVPTDTQYFGPGTRLTVL.

This chain joins TRBV19 and TRBJ2-3; TRBD2 matches at 7 bases. This CDR3 comprises 14 residues. The germline CDR1 and CDR2 sequences are LNHDA and SQIVND (reference sequence). The trim removed 6 bases at V and 2 bases at J, leaving 5 bases unmatched. CDR3 DNA sequence: TGTGCCAGTAGAAATCGGGACTACACAGATACGCAGTATTTT. Residues: CASRNRDYTDTQYF.

V usage is TRBV7-9 and J usage is TRBJ2-7; no firm D call. Germline V gene lookup returns CDR1 SEHNR and CDR2 FQNEAQ (reference sequence). This CDR3 spans 12 amino acids. V lost 0 bases and J lost 7, with 7 bases in between. CDR3 in amino acids: CASSLASDEQYF. In DNA, the CDR3 is TGTGCCAGCAGCTTAGCATCGGATGAGCAGTACTTC.

This clonotype showed up just a few times. The gene calls are TRBV24-1 and TRBJ2-1, with D unresolved. This CDR3 is built from 14 residues. Germline V CDR1 and CDR2: KGHDR, SFDVKD. Trimming took off 4 bases at V and 4 bases at J, with 10 bases between the two ends. CDR3 in DNA: TGTGCCACCAGTGAAGGGTTTTCATACAATGAGCAGTTCTTC. It encodes CATSEGFSYNEQFF.

The chain links TRBV27 to TRBJ1-1; 10 bases match TRBD1. The CDR3 is 16 amino acids. The germline V gene has CDR1 MNHEY and CDR2 SMNVEV (reference sequence). Trimming at V came to 1 base and at J to 0 bases, leaving 2 bases not matched to a gene. The CDR3: CASSLLGTGVNTEAFF. CDR3 in DNA: TGTGCCAGCAGTTTATTGGGGACAGGGGTGAACACTGAAGCTTTCTTT.

The chain carries TRBV12-3 or TRBV12-4 and TRBJ2-7; 8 positions match TRBD1. The CDR3 spans 15 residues. After removal of 5 bases from V and 1 base from J, the junction contained 7 bases not matched to a gene. CDR3 nucleotides: TGTGCCAGCAGTCTCGGACAGGGTTGGTCCTACGAGCAGTACTTC. Amino acid sequence: CASSLGQGWSYEQYF.

V gene TRBV7-3 combines with J gene TRBJ2-3; D gene unclear. Germline V gene lookup returns CDR1 SGHTA and CDR2 FQGTGA. Between the trimmed V and J ends, which lost 5 bases and 2 bases, there was a span of 17 bases. The CDR3 is made up of 16 amino acids. CDR3 sequence: CASSLRNPSPTDTQYF. The CDR3, as DNA: TGTGCCAGCAGCCTCAGGAATCCATCCCCCACAGATACGCAGTATTTT.

The chain has TRBV6-1 and TRBJ2-6; 8 bases match TRBD1. The CDR3 contains 17 residues. Germline V gene data show CDR1 as MNHNS and CDR2 as SASEGT. The ends lost 3 bases at V and 1 base at J; junction bases unmatched: 5. CDR3 nucleotides: TGTGCCAGCAGTGACGACAGGGGTTTGTCTGGGGCCAACGTCCTGACTTTC. It yields the protein CASSDDRGLSGANVLTF.

This clonotype was counted ten times or more. The chain couples TRBV29-1 to TRBJ2-3; TRBD2 matches 8 bases. Germline-derived CDR1 and CDR2 are SQVTM and ANQGSEA. This CDR3 contains 19 residues. V trimming: 0 bases; J trimming: 3 bases; junction bases outside the gene matches: 17. The CDR3 DNA reads TGCAGCGTTGAAGATAGGAGCGGGAGCTGGGGGAAAGAGACAGATACGCAGTATTTT. Translating it yields CSVEDRSGSWGKETDTQYF.

This clonotype was seen ten or more times. The V and J genes are TRBV29-1 and TRBJ2-7, with 8 bases fitting TRBD1. CDR1 and CDR2 (germline): SQVTM, ANQGSEA. This CDR3 spans 13 amino acids. V shed 8 bases, J shed 6 bases, and the junction held 12 bases outside the gene matches. The CDR3 loop is CSFAGQGRGEQYF. The CDR3 region has the DNA TGCAGCTTCGCCGGACAGGGTAGAGGCGAGCAGTACTTC.

With respect to this clonotype: It may be a read error: a sequence one base away is much more abundant. The chain is built from TRBV12-3 or TRBV12-4 and TRBJ1-1; D is unresolved. CDR3 length: 13 residues. V shed 3 bases and J shed 1 base, with 6 bases lying between them. CDR3 in DNA: TGTGCCAGCAGTTTTCTGTCGAACACTGAAGCTTTCTTT. It specifies CASSFLSNTEAFF.

The genes are TRBV7-9 and TRBJ2-1; 8 nucleotides align to TRBD2. Germline V CDR1 and CDR2: SEHNR, FQNEAQ (reference sequence). V was clipped by 5 bases and J by 5 bases; unmatched bases: 5. The CDR3 runs to 14 residues. CDR3 in amino acids: CASSPRAGDNEQFF. As DNA, the CDR3 is TGTGCCAGCAGCCCCAGAGCGGGGGACAATGAGCAGTTCTTC.

The V gene is TRBV19, the J gene TRBJ2-6, with D perhaps matching TRBD2 (6 bases). V lost 6 bases and J 2 bases, leaving 8 bases between the germline ends. This CDR3 has 14 residues. Germline CDR1 reads LNHDA; CDR2 reads SQIVND (reference sequence). CDR3 loop: CASRRGTGANVLTF. The CDR3 DNA is TGTGCCAGTAGGCGGGGAACTGGGGCCAACGTCCTGACTTTC.